Detailed here is one T cell receptor beta chain. Antigen: not known. One end of the junction does not line up with germline, which may come from a read error. CDR1 MNHNS and CDR2 SASEGT come from the germline V gene. This CDR3 is 14 amino acids long. The data were obtained in a study of blood T cells in healthy people across ages. Study findings and constraints: There was a strong correlation between TCR beta diversity and naive T cell percentage.

The authors extracted at least 5 micrograms of total RNA per sample. Primed by a sample-barcoded 5' primer and a J-beta primer mix, a second PCR proceeded for 7 to 11 cycles. One entry per CDR3 protein results from TCRdb running MiXCR on the 5' RACE reads. The data hold over 1,200,000 distinct CDR3 sequences, with approximately 63% observed a single time. This chain connects TRBV6-1 to TRBJ1-6; unclear D gene. Material for sequencing was blood. This clonotype was sampled from a man aged 18 to 35 in good health. CDR3 residues: CVSSEVTDLSSLHF. The CDR3 nucleotides read TGTGTCAGCAGTGAAGTCACGGATCTCTCATCCCTCCACTTT.